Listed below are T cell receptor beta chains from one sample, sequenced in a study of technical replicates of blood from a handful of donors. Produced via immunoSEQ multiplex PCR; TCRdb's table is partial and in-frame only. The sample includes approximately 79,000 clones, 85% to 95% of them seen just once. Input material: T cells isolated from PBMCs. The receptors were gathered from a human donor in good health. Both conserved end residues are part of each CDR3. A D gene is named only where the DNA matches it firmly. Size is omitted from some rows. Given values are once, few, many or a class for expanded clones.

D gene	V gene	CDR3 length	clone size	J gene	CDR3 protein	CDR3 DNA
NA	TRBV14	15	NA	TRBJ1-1	CASSLAGKRNTEAFF	TGTGCCAGCAGCCTAGCCGGGAAGCGGAACACTGAAGCTTTCTTT
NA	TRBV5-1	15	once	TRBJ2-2	CASTKGPGQTGELFF	TGCGCCAGCACCAAAGGGCCAGGGCAAACCGGGGAGCTGTTTTTT
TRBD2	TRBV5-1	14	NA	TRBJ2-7	CASSRREGSYEQYF	TGCGCCAGCAGTAGGCGGGAGGGCTCCTACGAGCAGTACTTC
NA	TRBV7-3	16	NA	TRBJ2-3	CASSLFQGGATDTQYF	TGTGCCAGCAGCTTATTCCAGGGGGGCGCCACAGATACGCAGTATTTT
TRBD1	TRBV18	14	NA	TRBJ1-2	CASSPAGQGPGYTF	TGTGCCAGCTCACCAGCGGGACAGGGGCCTGGCTACACCTTC
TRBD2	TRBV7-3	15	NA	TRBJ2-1	CASSLGLAGVNEQFF	TGTGCCAGCAGCCTCGGACTAGCGGGAGTAAATGAGCAGTTCTTC
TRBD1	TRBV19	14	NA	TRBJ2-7	CARTGQGLTYEQYF	TGTGCCAGGACTGGACAGGGCCTAACCTACGAGCAGTACTTC
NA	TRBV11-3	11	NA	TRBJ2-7	CASSYEYEQYF	TGTGCCAGCAGCTATGAGTACGAGCAGTACTTC
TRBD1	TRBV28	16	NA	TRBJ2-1	CANPFFPGQGINEQFF	TGTGCCAACCCATTTTTTCCGGGACAGGGCATAAATGAGCAGTTCTTC
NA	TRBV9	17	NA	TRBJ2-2	CASSPRDGASAAGELFF	TGTGCCAGCAGCCCCCGGGACGGGGCTAGCGCGGCCGGGGAGCTGTTTTTT
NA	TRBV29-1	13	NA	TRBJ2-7	CSVEDRRGYEQYF	TGCAGCGTTGAAGATCGCAGGGGCTACGAGCAGTACTTC
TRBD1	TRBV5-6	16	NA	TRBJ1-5	CASSVEGAGGNQPQHF	TGTGCCAGCAGCGTAGAGGGGGCAGGAGGCAATCAGCCCCAGCATTTT
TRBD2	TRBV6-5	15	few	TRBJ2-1	CASRPISGRENEQFF	TGTGCCAGCAGGCCAATTAGCGGGAGAGAGAATGAGCAGTTCTTC
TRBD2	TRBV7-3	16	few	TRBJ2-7	CASSLSSGSVFHEQYF	TGTGCCAGCAGCCTCTCTAGCGGGAGTGTGTTTCACGAGCAGTACTTC
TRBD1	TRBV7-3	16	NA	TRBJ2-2	CASSPTPTGHTGELFF	TGTGCCAGCAGCCCTACGCCGACAGGGCACACCGGGGAGCTGTTTTTT
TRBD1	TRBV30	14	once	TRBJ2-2	CAWSVGQGAGELFF	TGTGCCTGGAGTGTGGGACAGGGGGCCGGGGAGCTGTTTTTT